This T cell receptor (beta chain) was observed in a study of shared clonotypes between healthy human individuals. Study at large: Ranging from 18 to 49 in age, donors were a couple of women and three men.

Assay used: immunoSEQ multiplex PCR; TCRdb lists only in-frame clones, some missing. The table shows about 2 million clones, with approximately 94% occurring only once. This CDR3 has 15 residues. The germline V gene encodes CDR1 SEHNR and CDR2 FQNEAQ (reference sequence). After removal of 5 bases from V and 7 bases from J, the junction contained 8 bases not matched to a gene. To note about this clone: Its antigen remains unknown.

Naivety among CD8 cells was defined by CD45RO negativity and positive CCR7 selection, thereby excluding terminally differentiated effector memory CD45RA+ cells. Donors, without exception, were Caucasian adults residing in Nashville, Tennessee. Study-level findings and limits: Several donors showed sharing of around 5% of naive CD4 clonotypes. Larger estimated richness was generally seen in naive subsets than in memory subsets.

This clonotype originated in a man aged 18 to 35 in good health. This chain joins TRBV7-9 and TRBJ1-5; 10 bases line up with TRBD1. Material: naive CD8+ T cells sorted from blood. In DNA form, the CDR3 reads TGTGCCAGCAGCCAGTGGACAGGGGGTGACCAGCCCCAGCATTTT. It translates to CASSQWTGGDQPQHF.